The 11 T cell receptor beta chains below all came from one sample that was sequenced in a study of blood T cell repertoires in COVID-19 (dated by TCRdb to about 2020). Library construction relied on the immunoSEQ multiplex PCR assay. This immuneACCESS table, as held by TCRdb, lists in-frame sequences with V and J called but not all clones. Of the missing ones, under half trace to an unresolved V gene in checked studies; the others have no known cause. Here the sample has about 98,000 clones; approximately 72% occur a single time. Around 22% of the sample belongs to the ten largest clones. The sample taken for sequencing was peripheral blood. The receptors here all came from a man between 65 and 85 years old with acute or convalescent COVID-19.

This chain connects TRBV25-1 to TRBJ1-5; TRBD1 agrees at 7 bases. The V gene end was trimmed by 4 bases and the J gene end by 3 bases; junction bases not matched to a gene: 6. This CDR3 comprises 15 residues. The germline V gene has CDR1 MGHDK and CDR2 SYGVNS. The CDR3 protein is CASSGRDSYNQPQHF. The DNA for the CDR3 is TGTGCCAGCAGTGGACGGGACAGTTACAATCAGCCCCAGCATTTT.

J is TRBJ2-7 and V is TRBV4-1; D is perhaps TRBD2 (6 bases). CDR1 MGHRA and CDR2 YSYEKL come from the germline V gene. With 1 base removed from V and 5 bases from J, the gap between germline ends came to 12 bases. The CDR3 runs 14 residues. CDR3 nucleotides: TGCGCCAGCAGCCAAGGCCCCTCGGGGGACGAGCAGTACTTC. Residues: CASSQGPSGDEQYF.

This clone was counted once. V is TRBV11-1 and J is TRBJ1-2; 7 nucleotides align to TRBD1. The CDR3 runs to 14 residues. V shed 4 bases, J shed 4 bases, and the junction held 6 bases outside the gene matches. Germline V CDR1 and CDR2: SGHAT, FQDESV (reference sequence). CDR3 residues: CASSSDRALYGYTF. The CDR3 bases are TGTGCCAGCAGCTCAGACAGGGCCCTCTATGGCTACACCTTC.

This rearrangement joins TRBV3-1 (or the pseudogene TRBV3-2) to TRBJ2-7, with 10 positions matching TRBD2. This CDR3 spans 15 amino acids. In germline, CDR1 is LGHDT, CDR2 YNNKEL (reference sequence). The ends lost 0 bases at V and 6 bases at J; junction bases unmatched: 5. In DNA form, the CDR3 reads TGTGCCAGCAGCCAAGAAGGAGCGGGAGGGAGCGAGCAGTACTTC. This encodes CASSQEGAGGSEQYF.

This clone was found a few times. The chain carries TRBV10-3 and TRBJ2-1, with 9 bases fitting TRBD1. Trimming took 6 bases from V and 1 from J; bases not matched to a gene: 4. Germline CDR1 reads ENHRY; CDR2 reads SYGVKD. This CDR3 spans 15 amino acids. The CDR3 loop reads CAISPGQGSYNEQFF. The DNA for the CDR3 is TGTGCCATCAGCCCGGGACAGGGATCCTACAATGAGCAGTTCTTC.

This clone was observed a handful of times. The chain has TRBV29-1 and TRBJ2-1; D is perhaps TRBD2 (5 bases). CDR1 and CDR2 from the germline V gene are SQVTM and ANQGSEA. This CDR3 region has 14 residues. V lost 6 bases to trimming and J lost 7 bases, with 19 bases between them. The CDR3 sequence is CSVTRRGPRNEQFF. In DNA form, the CDR3 reads TGCAGCGTAACAAGGCGCGGGCCGAGGAATGAGCAGTTCTTC.

V is TRBV4-1 and J is TRBJ2-2; the match to TRBD2 covers 8 bases. CDR3 length: 15 residues. The trim removed 5 bases at V and 4 bases at J, leaving 6 bases unmatched. The V gene's germline CDR1 is MGHRA and CDR2 YSYEKL. The DNA of the CDR3 is TGCGCCAGCAGCTCGGGGACTAGATCCACCGGGGAGCTGTTTTTT. Protein product: CASSSGTRSTGELFF.

This CDR3 reads CASSPQPGGTYEQYF. The CDR3 nucleotides read TGTGCCAGCTCACCCCAACCAGGGGGAACCTACGAGCAGTACTTC. The chain employs TRBV18 and TRBJ2-7; TRBD1 aligns across 7 bases. V lost 3 bases to trimming and J lost 2 bases; unmatched junction nucleotides: 7. CDR3 length equals 15 residues. Germline-derived CDR1 and CDR2 are KGHSH and LQKENI.

DNA of the CDR3: TGTGCCAGCAGCCAACCCCCTGGGTCGGGCGAGCAGTACTTC. It codes for CASSQPPGSGEQYF. V gene TRBV3-1 (or the pseudogene TRBV3-2) combines with J gene TRBJ2-7; D not resolved. CDR1 is LGHDT and CDR2 is YNNKEL in the germline V gene (reference sequence). V shed 2 bases and J shed 6 bases, with 14 bases lying between them. This CDR3 region has 14 residues.

This clone was observed once. The genes are TRBV12-3 or TRBV12-4 and TRBJ2-7; 9 bases match TRBD1. V gave up 11 bases and J gave up 5 bases; unmatched junction bases: 4. This CDR3 is built from 11 residues. The CDR3 DNA follows: TGTGCCCGGGACAGGGACGACGAGCAGTACTTC. It encodes CARDRDDEQYF.

The table lists this clone with a few counts. This chain links TRBV7-6 with TRBJ2-3; the match to TRBD2 covers 7 bases. Germline trimming cut 3 bases from V and 2 bases from J; bases unmatched to any gene: 5. The germline gives CDR1 SGHVS, CDR2 FNYEAQ. The CDR3 has 15 residues. The CDR3 protein is CASSLSGDFTDTQYF. CDR3 in DNA: TGTGCCAGCAGCTTGAGCGGGGACTTCACAGATACGCAGTATTTT.